Listed below are T cell receptor beta chains from one sample, sequenced in a study of T cell repertoires in cytomegalovirus infection. TCRdb reprocessed the reads via MiXCR and lists one record per CDR3 protein. The table includes roughly 200,000 distinct CDR3 sequences, less than 9.5% detected once. Sequencing was carried out using PBMCs. These receptors were taken from a human donor in good health (CMV status not recorded). Some clones in this sample may be carry-over from other donors' samples. Both conserved end residues are part of each CDR3. The D gene is left open where the match is weak. Size values are once, few and many counts, or a class for expanded clones, and some rows have none.

many	TRBV7-2	TRBJ2-3	TRBD2	TGTGCCAGCAGCTTAGCGGTAGCGGGGGGGCAAGATACGCAGTATTTT	CASSLAVAGGQDTQYF
many	TRBV6-1	TRBJ1-2	TRBD1	TGTGCCAGCACCAGGGGGCCTGGCTACACCTTC	CASTRGPGYTF
NA	TRBV20-1	TRBJ2-1	TRBD2	TGCAGTGCTAGAGCGGCTAGCGGTCCTTCCTACAATGAGCAGTTCTTC	CSARAASGPSYNEQFF
many	TRBV9	TRBJ1-3	TRBD1	TGTGCCAGCAGCATTCGTCCTGGGGACAGCTCTGGAAACACCATATATTTT	CASSIRPGDSSGNTIYF
few	TRBV4-2	TRBJ2-3	TRBD1	TGTGCCAGCAGAGCCGGGGACAGGGGGACAGATACGCAGTATTTT	CASRAGDRGTDTQYF
many	TRBV27	TRBJ2-2	TRBD1	TGTGCCAGCAGTCCCAGGGACAGTAAAAGCCTCAACACCGGGGAGCTGTTTTTT	CASSPRDSKSLNTGELFF
many	TRBV20-1	TRBJ1-2	TRBD1	TGCAGTGCTACCCGGGACAGCCATGGCTACACCTTC	CSATRDSHGYTF
many	TRBV11-3	TRBJ2-1	NA	TGTGCCAGCAGCTCTCAACTGGGCAATGAGCAGTTCTTC	CASSSQLGNEQFF
many	TRBV7-6	TRBJ2-7	NA	TGTGCCAGCAGCTTGGGACTCCCCGGCGAGCAGTACTTC	CASSLGLPGEQYF
NA	TRBV6-2/TRBV6-3	TRBJ2-7	TRBD2	TGTGCCAGCAGTTACCGGGGGGGCGCCTTCGCCTACGAGCAGTACTTC	CASSYRGGAFAYEQYF
many	TRBV20-1	TRBJ2-1	TRBD2	TGCAGTGCGCGAGGGACTAGCGAATACAATGAGCAGTTCTTC	CSARGTSEYNEQFF
many	TRBV7-2	TRBJ2-5	NA	TGTGCCAGCAGCTTAGGGACCGGGGAGACCCAGTACTTC	CASSLGTGETQYF
NA	TRBV18	TRBJ2-7	TRBD1	TGTGCCAGCTCAACGACCGGGACAGGGGCCTACGAGCAGTACTTC	CASSTTGTGAYEQYF
many	TRBV7-2	TRBJ2-1	TRBD2	TGTGCCAGCAGCTTAGGGAGACTAGCGGGGATGCATGAGCAGTTCTTC	CASSLGRLAGMHEQFF
many	TRBV12-3/TRBV12-4	TRBJ1-2	TRBD1	TGTGCCAGCAGTTTCAGGGGGAGTTGGGCTGGCTACACCTTC	CASSFRGSWAGYTF
NA	TRBV6-1	TRBJ2-7	NA	TGTGCCAGCAGTGAAAGGTTGGAGGGAGAGCAGTACTTC	CASSERLEGEQYF
many	TRBV7-9	TRBJ2-3	NA	TGTGCCAGCAGCGCCTCAATAGATACGCAGTATTTT	CASSASIDTQYF
many	TRBV30	TRBJ1-2	NA	TGTGCCTGGTCGATGGGCGGAGGAAACTATGGCTACACCTTC	CAWSMGGGNYGYTF
many	TRBV7-2	TRBJ1-4	NA	TGTGCCAGCAGCCAAAGGGGGGGCCGGGAGGGAAAACTGTTTTTT	CASSQRGGREGKLFF
many	TRBV19	TRBJ1-5	NA	TGTGCCAGTAGTCCTCCCCCGGCCCAGCATTTT	CASSPPPAQHF
NA	TRBV7-9	TRBJ2-7	TRBD2	TGTGCCAGCAGCAACGGGGGGGTCTACGAGCAGTACTTC	CASSNGGVYEQYF
NA	TRBV7-2	TRBJ2-7	TRBD1	TGTGCCAGCAGCGTTACCGGGACAGGGGGGACTTACGAGCAGTACTTC	CASSVTGTGGTYEQYF
few	TRBV5-4	TRBJ2-7	NA	TGTGCCAGCAGCTTGGCCGGCCAGGAAAGCTCCTACGAGCAGTACTTC	CASSLAGQESSYEQYF
many	TRBV7-9	TRBJ1-1	NA	TGTGCCAGCACCAACTCACTCGGGGGACTCACTGAAGCTTTCTTT	CASTNSLGGLTEAFF
few	TRBV28	TRBJ1-2	NA	TGTGCCAGTCGGGGTGGAGACAGGAATAGAGGCTACACCTTC	CASRGGDRNRGYTF
NA	TRBV27	TRBJ1-2	NA	TGTGCCAGCAGTTTAGAGCCGGAGGGTAACTATGGCTACACCTTC	CASSLEPEGNYGYTF
many	TRBV28	TRBJ1-4	TRBD1	TGTGCCAGCAGTTCAATGGACAGGTGGGATGAAAAACTGTTTTTT	CASSSMDRWDEKLFF
many	TRBV28	TRBJ2-7	NA	TGTGCCAGCAGTCGAAATAAAGCTAACTCCTACGAGCAGTACTTC	CASSRNKANSYEQYF
few	TRBV5-6	TRBJ1-3	TRBD1	TGTGCCAGCAGCGAGGGGGACAGAAGACTCTCTGGAAACACCATATATTTT	CASSEGDRRLSGNTIYF
many	TRBV7-2	TRBJ2-1	NA	TGTGCCAGCAGCTTATCACCCAGGGGAGGATACAATGAGCAGTTCTTC	CASSLSPRGGYNEQFF
few	TRBV5-6	TRBJ1-2	NA	TGTGCCAGCAGCCCATTTGATATTAGGGCAGTTTATGGCTACACCTTC	CASSPFDIRAVYGYTF
NA	TRBV7-9	TRBJ1-4	NA	TGTGCCAGCAGCTCCCTAGCCCCCGGGGCAACTAATGAAAAACTGTTTTTT	CASSSLAPGATNEKLFF
many	TRBV7-2	TRBJ1-2	NA	TGTGCCAGCAGCCCCTTAAAGTATGGGACGCAGGACGGCTATGGCTACACCTTC	CASSPLKYGTQDGYGYTF
few	TRBV7-9	TRBJ1-1	NA	TGTGCCAGCAGCCCTACCGGCTCGGCAGGGTACACTGAAGCTTTCTTT	CASSPTGSAGYTEAFF
many	TRBV7-3	TRBJ2-1	NA	TGTGCCAGCAGCTTATCGGGTGATGAGCAGTTCTTC	CASSLSGDEQFF
few	TRBV5-4	TRBJ1-2	NA	TGTGCCAGCAGCTTACCGGGAGAGATCTTCAGCTACACCTTC	CASSLPGEIFSYTF
many	TRBV7-6	TRBJ2-1	TRBD2	TGTGCCAGCACCCCGGAAAATAGCGGGAGCTACAATGAGCAGTTCTTC	CASTPENSGSYNEQFF
many	TRBV28	TRBJ1-3	NA	TGTGCCAGCACCCCCATCTCCGGAAACACCATATATTTT	CASTPISGNTIYF
many	TRBV7-9	TRBJ1-2	NA	TGTGCCAGCAGCATAAGTGACCCGGGAAACTATGGCTACACCTTC	CASSISDPGNYGYTF
NA	TRBV5-5	TRBJ1-2	NA	TGTGCCAGCAGCTTGGCCGCAGGGTGGGAGAAAAGGGATGGCTACACCTTC	CASSLAAGWEKRDGYTF
few	TRBV20-1	TRBJ1-5	TRBD1	TGCAGTCCACGATCAGGGGGAGGGGATCAGCCCCAGCATTTT	CSPRSGGGDQPQHF
many	TRBV6-2/TRBV6-3	TRBJ2-4	TRBD2	TGTGCCAGCAGTTACCTAGCGGGAGAACTCGAAACCAAAAACATTCAGTACTTC	CASSYLAGELETKNIQYF
NA	TRBV7-3	TRBJ2-7	NA	TGTGCCAGCAGCGATGGGCAGCATGTTAAAGTAAAGTACTTC	CASSDGQHVKVKYF